A single sample is the source of the 27 T cell receptor beta chains below, sequenced in a study of beta chain features in type 1 diabetes. General observations from the study: When Type 1 diabetes patients were examined, their TCRB CDR3s proved moderately but significantly shorter in all four CD4+ subsets.

Expressed TCRB transcripts got sequenced, as all isolated RNA was reverse transcribed. Profiling relied on immunoSEQ multiplex PCR, and the TCRdb table lists in-frame clones only, not all of them. The data show about 44,000 clones, roughly 70% seen once. These receptors' targets are unknown. Sequences were obtained from Tregs from blood. These TCRs come from a woman aged 18-29 years with type 1 diabetes.

The chain is built from TRBV19 and TRBJ1-5; TRBD1 agrees at 7 bases. The V gene's germline CDR1 is LNHDA and CDR2 SQIVND (reference sequence). CDR3 length: 14 residues. Losses at the gene ends were 8 bases for V and 7 bases for J; bases not matched to a gene: 11. The CDR3 region is CASSTGDRWQPQHF. The CDR3, as DNA: TGTGCCAGTTCTACCGGGGACAGATGGCAGCCCCAGCATTTT. Supplemented by reference TRBV19 and TRBJ1-5, the full variable domain reads DGGITQSPKYLFRKEGQNVTLSCEQNLNHDAMYWYRQDPGQGLRLIYYSQIVNDFQKGDIAEGYSVSREKKESFPLTVTSAQKNPTAFYLCASSTGDRWQPQHFGDGTRLSIL.

This clone was seen just once. J is TRBJ2-3 and V is TRBV19; maybe TRBD2 (6 bases). Germline V gives CDR1 LNHDA, CDR2 SQIVND (reference sequence). The CDR3 length is 15 residues. With 4 bases removed from V and 2 bases from J, the gap between germline ends came to 13 bases. The CDR3 nucleotides are TGTGCCAGTAGTAAACCGGGGACTTACACAGATACGCAGTATTTT. Encoded protein: CASSKPGTYTDTQYF.

The chain links TRBV18 to TRBJ1-2, with 7 nucleotides matching TRBD1. In germline, CDR1 is KGHSH, CDR2 LQKENI. This CDR3 comprises 13 residues. With V trimmed by 8 bases and J by 3 bases, 6 bases remained unmatched. The CDR3 DNA reads TGTGCCAGCCGAGGGGACAGCGACTATGGCTACACCTTC. Translating it yields CASRGDSDYGYTF. The entire variable domain, with the rest obtained from reference TRBV18 and TRBJ1-2, is as follows: NAGVMQNPRHLVRRRGQEARLRCSPMKGHSHVYWYRQLPEEGLKFMVYLQKENIIDESGMPKERFSAEFPKEGPSILRIQQVVRGDSAAYFCASRGDSDYGYTFGSGTRLTVV.

This clone was counted a few times. The chain links TRBV7-2 to TRBJ1-1; weak D call: TRBD1 (5 bases). This CDR3 region has 14 residues. Trimming took off 2 bases at V and 3 bases at J, with 10 bases between the two ends. The germline V gene has CDR1 SGHTA and CDR2 FQGNSA. The CDR3 here is CASSLWGADTEAFF. CDR3 in DNA: TGTGCCAGCAGCTTATGGGGCGCCGACACTGAAGCTTTCTTT.

J is TRBJ1-2 and V is TRBV10-3, with a possible D match to TRBD1 (5 bases). The CDR3 runs 12 residues. V was cut by 0 bases and J by 13 bases, with 12 bases left in between. Germline loops: CDR1 ENHRY, CDR2 SYGVKD. CDR3 nucleotide sequence: TGTGCCATCAGTGAGTCGGAGGGACGGGGCACCTTC. It specifies CAISESEGRGTF.

The chain links TRBV29-1 to TRBJ2-7; 7 bases are shared with TRBD1. Germline V gene lookup returns CDR1 SQVTM and CDR2 ANQGSEA. Unmatched junction bases numbered 9, after V lost 4 bases and J lost 6 bases. The CDR3 is 13 amino acids. Written as DNA, the CDR3 is TGCAGCGTTGCGCCGACAGGGTTGGGCGAGCAGTACTTC. Protein product: CSVAPTGLGEQYF.

This chain uses TRBV7-8 with TRBJ2-3, with D unclear. The CDR3 is 12 amino acids. The germline V gene encodes CDR1 SGHVS and CDR2 FQNEAQ. V was clipped by 2 bases and J by 3 bases, with 3 bases between them. CDR3 amino acids: CASSLRTDTQYF. CDR3 nucleotide sequence: TGTGCCAGCAGCTTACGGACAGATACGCAGTATTTT.

The rearrangement uses TRBV27 and TRBJ1-5; D perhaps matches TRBD1 (5 bases). The CDR3 totals 14 residues. Trimming pared 3 bases from V and 5 bases from J, leaving 11 bases between. Looked up from germline, CDR1 is MNHEY and CDR2 is SMNVEV (reference sequence). The CDR3 bases are TGTGCCAGCAGTTTGCGGGGGTGGGATCAGCCCCAGCATTTT. Its protein is CASSLRGWDQPQHF.

The chain is built from TRBV7-2 and TRBJ2-1; 9 bases align to TRBD2. The V gene's germline CDR1 is SGHTA and CDR2 FQGNSA. The J segment lost 10 bases and the V segment lost 4 bases, leaving 8 bases of the junction unmatched. This CDR3 comprises 14 residues. The CDR3 region is CASSSRLAVPEQFF. In DNA form, the CDR3 reads TGTGCCAGCAGCTCTAGACTAGCGGTTCCCGAGCAGTTCTTC.

This clone was seen a handful of times. The chain is built from TRBV28 and TRBJ1-5; 11 bases are shared with TRBD1. The J segment lost 0 bases and the V segment lost 6 bases, leaving 13 bases of the junction unmatched. The CDR3 loop spans 19 amino acids. Germline loops: CDR1 MDHEN, CDR2 SYDVKM. For the CDR3, the DNA is TGTGCCAGCAGCGCGGGACAGGGGGTCCCGGGATATAGCAATCAGCCCCAGCATTTT. Its protein is CASSAGQGVPGYSNQPQHF.

The chain uses TRBV27 and TRBJ1-5; D is ambiguous. Per germline, CDR1 MNHEY and CDR2 SMNVEV (reference sequence). The length of the CDR3 is 13 residues. Trimming took off 2 bases at V and 7 bases at J, with 9 bases between the two ends. The CDR3 is CASSLIDGQPQHF. The CDR3 coding sequence is TGTGCCAGCAGTTTAATAGACGGGCAGCCCCAGCATTTT.

As for this clone: The sample carries other DNA sequences with the same CDR3. The chain recombines TRBV6-6 with TRBJ2-7; possibly TRBD2 for D (5 bases). The CDR3 covers 14 residues. V gave up 1 base and J gave up 5 bases, with 12 bases separating them. Germline CDR1 MNHNY, CDR2 SVGAGI (reference sequence). CDR3 amino acids: CASSYLASRNEQYF. CDR3 in DNA: TGTGCCAGCAGTTACTTGGCTAGCCGTAACGAGCAGTACTTC.

This clone has just a few counts. The V gene is TRBV5-1, the J gene TRBJ2-7; 9 nucleotides match TRBD2. V shed 1 base and J 2 bases; nucleotides not matched to a gene: 1. The CDR3 spans 14 residues. The germline gives CDR1 SGHRS, CDR2 YFSETQ. The CDR3 sequence is CASSLTSGPYEQYF. The CDR3 DNA reads TGCGCCAGCAGCTTGACTAGCGGGCCCTACGAGCAGTACTTC.

A few counts support this clone. The DNA for the CDR3 is TGTGCCAGTAGTCCCCCGGGGGCGGGGGTGAACAATGAGCAGTTCTTC. Protein sequence: CASSPPGAGVNNEQFF. The chain couples TRBV19 to TRBJ2-1, with a weak D call TRBD2 (7 bases). Germline V gene sequence: CDR1 LNHDA, CDR2 SQIVND (reference sequence). The V and J ends lost 5 bases and 5 bases respectively, with 19 bases between them. The length of the CDR3 is 16 residues.

This clone was found a few times. The rearrangement joins TRBV5-1 to TRBJ2-1, with unresolved D. This CDR3 is built from 16 residues. Per germline, CDR1 SGHRS and CDR2 YFSETQ. Trimming pared 0 bases from V and 2 bases from J, leaving 12 bases between. The CDR3 here is CASSLATGFAYNEQFF. For the CDR3, the DNA is TGCGCCAGCAGCTTGGCCACGGGTTTTGCCTACAATGAGCAGTTCTTC.

This clone was detected only a few times. Other DNA variants within this sample encode the same CDR3. This chain uses TRBV7-9 with TRBJ2-7; 7 bases match TRBD2. There are 16 residues in the CDR3. The germline V gene has CDR1 SEHNR and CDR2 FQNEAQ (reference sequence). J lost 7 bases, V lost 3 bases, and 15 bases had no gene match. CDR3 bases: TGTGCCAGCAGCTTGGGGGGGGTCGGGAAAGCGGAGGAGCAGTACTTC. Amino acids: CASSLGGVGKAEEQYF.

The chain links TRBV7-2 to TRBJ1-2, with TRBD1 matching 7 bases. This CDR3 has 13 amino acids. Germline trimming cut 7 bases from V and 5 bases from J; bases unmatched to any gene: 7. CDR1 and CDR2 from the germline V gene are SGHTA and FQGNSA. The CDR3 sequence: CASTEPGQYGYTF. The CDR3 region has the DNA TGTGCCAGCACCGAACCGGGACAGTATGGCTACACCTTC.

V is TRBV5-6 and J is TRBJ2-2; D remains ambiguous. The V end lost 1 base, the J end lost 7 bases, and 5 bases lay between the germline ends. Germline CDR1 and CDR2: SGHDT and YYEEEE. The CDR3 is made up of 12 amino acids. The CDR3 sequence is CASSLPHGELFF. Written as DNA, the CDR3 is TGTGCCAGCAGCTTGCCCCACGGGGAGCTGTTTTTT.

The chain combines TRBV19 with TRBJ2-2; 8 positions agree with TRBD1. In germline, CDR1 is LNHDA, CDR2 SQIVND (reference sequence). J was trimmed by 6 bases and V by 5 bases; bases with no gene match: 8. The CDR3 length is 15 residues. The CDR3 reads CASSSGTGPPGELFF. CDR3 in DNA: TGTGCCAGTAGTTCCGGGACAGGCCCACCCGGGGAGCTGTTTTTT. Drawing the rest from reference TRBV19 and TRBJ2-2, the complete variable domain is DGGITQSPKYLFRKEGQNVTLSCEQNLNHDAMYWYRQDPGQGLRLIYYSQIVNDFQKGDIAEGYSVSREKKESFPLTVTSAQKNPTAFYLCASSSGTGPPGELFFGEGSRLTVL.

V and J are TRBV7-9 and TRBJ2-2, with a possible D match to TRBD1 (6 bases). This CDR3 spans 14 amino acids. The germline V gene encodes CDR1 SEHNR and CDR2 FQNEAQ (reference sequence). Trimming left V 5 bases short and J 4 bases short, with 11 bases between. CDR3 residues: CASSTRTVTGELFF. DNA of the CDR3: TGTGCCAGCAGCACTCGGACAGTCACCGGGGAGCTGTTTTTT. The entire variable domain, with the rest obtained from reference TRBV7-9 and TRBJ2-2, is as follows: DTGVSQNPRHKITKRGQNVTFRCDPISEHNRLYWYRQTLGQGPEFLTYFQNEAQLEKSRLLSDRFSAERPKGSFSTLEIQRTEQGDSAMYLCASSTRTVTGELFFGEGSRLTVL.

CDR3 coding DNA: TGTGCCAGCAGCCCTTGGGGGCAGGGGCCCGGGGAGCTGTTTTTT. This gives the protein CASSPWGQGPGELFF. The V gene is TRBV7-8, the J gene TRBJ2-2; D might be TRBD1 (6 bases). V lost 5 bases, J lost 6 bases, and 16 bases lay in between. Germline V gives CDR1 SGHVS, CDR2 FQNEAQ. The CDR3 sequence is 15 residues long.

V usage is TRBV9 and J usage is TRBJ1-1; 9 positions match TRBD1. This CDR3 comprises 14 residues. The germline CDR1 and CDR2 sequences are SGDLS and YYNGEE. V dropped 5 bases and J dropped 3; count of bases not matched to a gene: 5. The CDR3: CASRRTGADTEAFF. CDR3 sequence (DNA): TGTGCCAGCAGACGGACAGGGGCGGACACTGAAGCTTTCTTT.

V and J are TRBV7-2 and TRBJ2-1; no clear D gene. The CDR3 runs to 10 residues. The germline CDR1 and CDR2 sequences are SGHTA and FQGNSA. Trimming took 5 bases from V and 14 from J, leaving 10 bases between them. CDR3 sequence reads: CASSADGEFF. DNA for the CDR3: TGTGCCAGCAGCGCTGACGGAGAGTTCTTC.

This clone showed up just a few times. This sequence joins TRBV2 and TRBJ2-4; 7 positions match TRBD2. The CDR3 is 10 amino acids. Germline V gene lookup returns CDR1 SNHLY and CDR2 FYNNEI. The trim removed 8 bases at V and 8 bases at J, leaving 0 bases unmatched. The CDR3 nucleotides read TGTGCCAGCGGGGGGGACATTCAGTACTTC. Encoded protein: CASGGDIQYF.

There are a few counts of this clone. The genes are TRBV4-3 and TRBJ1-2, with 7 bases lining up with TRBD1. Unmatched junction bases numbered 10, after V lost 1 base and J lost 8 bases. CDR1 LGHNA and CDR2 YSLEER come from the germline V gene. This CDR3 region has 15 residues. The CDR3 nucleotides are TGCGCCAGCAGCCAAGGGACAGGCCCTCCTTGGGGCTACACCTTC. Translated, it gives CASSQGTGPPWGYTF.

The CDR3 here is CASSLSGVGYTF. Written as DNA, the CDR3 is TGTGCCAGCAGCTTGAGCGGGGTTGGCTACACCTTC. The rearrangement links TRBV5-6 to TRBJ1-2, with unresolved D. V lost 1 base to trimming and J lost 7 bases, with 8 bases between them. Germline V gene lookup returns CDR1 SGHDT and CDR2 YYEEEE. This CDR3 has 12 amino acids.

The sample holds a few counts of this clone. This chain links TRBV7-8 with TRBJ2-5, with TRBD1 matching over 7 bases. The CDR3 has 13 residues. CDR1 and CDR2 (germline): SGHVS, FQNEAQ. J gave up 1 base and V 5 bases, and 1 base lay outside the gene matches. The CDR3 nucleotides read TGTGCCAGCAGCCGGGACAGCCAAGAGACCCAGTACTTC. Protein sequence: CASSRDSQETQYF. The complete variable domain, with remaining parts taken from reference TRBV7-8 and TRBJ2-5, reads GAGVSQSPRYKVAKRGQDVALRCDPISGHVSLFWYQQALGQGPEFLTYFQNEAQLDKSGLPSDRFFAERPEGSVSTLKIQRTQQEDSAVYLCASSRDSQETQYFGPGTRLLVL.